This T cell receptor beta chain was identified during a study of blood T cell repertoires in COVID-19. The assay was immunoSEQ multiplex PCR, and TCRdb's table has in-frame clones only and misses some. The sample has around 220,000 clones, about nine tenths seen once. Sequencing was done on a sample of PBMCs or T cells enriched from blood (not recorded which). The receptor's source is a woman under 30 who had recovered from COVID-19.

The CDR3 bases are TGTGCCAGCAGTTCCCTATTTGTCAGGGATACTAACTATGGCTACACCTTC. It codes for CASSSLFVRDTNYGYTF. The chain couples TRBV28 to TRBJ1-2, with TRBD1 as a possible D gene (5 bases). V was clipped by 4 bases and J by 0 bases, with 18 bases between them. The CDR3 consists of 17 residues. Germline V gene lookup returns CDR1 MDHEN and CDR2 SYDVKM.